This TCR beta chain was identified during a study of shared clonotypes between healthy human individuals. The study ran the assay at deep level. Only in-frame clones appear in the TCRdb table, and some are missing; sequencing was by immunoSEQ multiplex PCR. This sample carries about 2.4 million clones, roughly 93% of them seen once, and the ten largest clones take approximately 0.37%. Germline V gene sequence: CDR1 SGHTA, CDR2 FQGNSA. CDR3 length equals 15 residues. The V gene lost 2 bases and the J gene lost 2 bases, with 9 bases spanning the gap. This TCR came from a man aged 18-30 years in good health. Some clones in this sample may be carry-over from other donors' samples. Sequencing was done on a sample of naive CD4+ T cells from PBMCs. The subset is: CD45RA+ positively selected. The chain couples TRBV7-2 to TRBJ2-2; possibly TRBD2 for D (6 bases). CDR3 loop: CASSLFGGNTGELFF. The CDR3 DNA sequence: TGTGCCAGCAGCTTATTCGGGGGTAACACCGGGGAGCTGTTTTTT.